The sequence of this T cell receptor beta chain was determined in a study of T cells in localized non-small cell lung cancer. This clone appeared a few times. Some clones are missing from TCRdb's copy, which holds only in-frame ones; the method was immunoSEQ multiplex PCR. The table includes fewer than 100,000 clones, 80% detected once. The ends were cut back, 4 bases at V and 2 bases at J, with 11 bases in the middle. Per germline, CDR1 SGHAT and CDR2 FQNNGV. This CDR3 contains 14 residues. The sample consisted of peripheral blood, taken before any cancer treatment. The chain is built from TRBV11-2 and TRBJ1-1; no firm D call. The clonotype originates from a female donor of 60 years or more with stage I lung adenocarcinoma. Here the CDR3 DNA reads TGTGCCAGCAGCTCCGATACATCCAACACTGAAGCTTTCTTT. Translated: CASSSDTSNTEAFF.